These 20 T cell receptor beta chains came from one sample sequenced in a study of cytomegalovirus exposure and HLA in healthy donors. Primers included in the PCR were 60 Vbeta and 13 Jbeta primers. TCRdb's table, derived via immunoSEQ multiplex PCR, lists solely in-frame clones and lacks some. In the table there are about 160,000 clones, about 65% of which are singletons. Sequenced: PBMCs. These receptors all stem from a woman aged 25 to 39 in good health and CMV-seronegative.

The genes are TRBV28 and TRBJ2-5, with 9 positions matching TRBD1. Germline CDR1 and CDR2: MDHEN and SYDVKM. The CDR3 sequence is 15 residues long. V shed 5 bases, J shed 4 bases, and the junction held 8 bases outside the gene matches. CDR3 residues: CASSVPGQGRETQYF. The CDR3 region has the DNA TGTGCCAGCAGTGTCCCGGGACAGGGCCGAGAGACCCAGTACTTC.

The chain couples TRBV5-5 to TRBJ2-3; D unclear. Deletions cut 2 bases from V and 6 bases from J, with 7 bases between. Germline CDR1 reads SGHKS; CDR2 reads YYEKEE (reference sequence). The CDR3 loop spans 12 amino acids. CDR3 region: CASSFEIDTQYF. As DNA, the CDR3 is TGTGCCAGCAGCTTCGAGATCGATACGCAGTATTTT.

This clone was recorded a few times. This chain connects TRBV5-5 to TRBJ1-1, with 9 bases that match TRBD1. V dropped 3 bases and J dropped 0; count of bases not matched to a gene: 9. The CDR3 extends over 17 amino acids. From germline, CDR1 is SGHKS and CDR2 YYEKEE (reference sequence). CDR3 DNA sequence: TGTGCCAGCAGCTATACCGGGACAGGGCGAATGAACACTGAAGCTTTCTTT. This gives the protein CASSYTGTGRMNTEAFF.

The chain uses TRBV7-8 and TRBJ1-6; 8 positions match TRBD1. Unmatched junction bases numbered 7, after V lost 0 bases and J lost 9 bases. The CDR3 has 16 residues. Germline CDR1 reads SGHVS; CDR2 reads FQNEAQ. CDR3 in amino acids: CASSLARTGTSSPLHF. The CDR3 bases are TGTGCCAGCAGCTTAGCCCGGACAGGGACGAGTTCACCCCTCCACTTT.

In its sample, this clone was seen a few times. The gene calls are TRBV4-3 and TRBJ2-1; possibly TRBD1 for D (5 bases). Germline CDR1 reads LGHNA; CDR2 reads YSLEER. V was shortened by 4 bases and J by 6 bases, with 10 bases between the two germline ends. The CDR3 covers 13 residues. CDR3 in amino acids: CASSLQAGNEQFF. For the CDR3, the DNA is TGCGCCAGCAGCCTACAGGCTGGCAATGAGCAGTTCTTC.

The rearrangement links TRBV5-4 to TRBJ2-7; 7 positions agree with TRBD1. V shed 0 bases, J shed 0 bases, and the junction held 3 bases outside the gene matches. This CDR3 spans 15 amino acids. The germline CDR1 and CDR2 sequences are SGHNT and YYREEE (reference sequence). The CDR3 DNA follows: TGTGCCAGCAGCTTGGGACAGGGAAGCTCCTACGAGCAGTACTTC. Amino acid sequence: CASSLGQGSSYEQYF. Variable domain in full (rest from reference TRBV5-4 and TRBJ2-7): ETGVTQSPTHLIKTRGQQVTLRCSSQSGHNTVSWYQQALGQGPQFIFQYYREEENGRGNFPPRFSGLQFPNYSSELNVNALELDDSALYLCASSLGQGSSYEQYFGPGTRLTVT.

This chain uses TRBV6-6 with TRBJ1-5; D ambiguous. The germline V and J ends were trimmed by 8 bases and 4 bases, with 9 bases remaining between them. This CDR3 has 12 residues. Germline V gives CDR1 MNHNY, CDR2 SVGAGI (reference sequence). The CDR3 bases are TGTGCCAGCGCCCGGTGGAATCAGCCCCAGCATTTT. It translates to CASARWNQPQHF.

V gene TRBV28 combines with J gene TRBJ2-7, with 7 nucleotides matching TRBD2. In germline, CDR1 is MDHEN, CDR2 SYDVKM. The CDR3 totals 12 residues. V lost 11 bases and J lost 1; bases outside the gene matches: 5. The CDR3 is CAGCSGSYEQYF. In nucleotides, the CDR3 is TGTGCCGGCTGTAGCGGGTCCTACGAGCAGTACTTC.

This clone was seen a handful of times. This chain links TRBV2 with TRBJ2-2; D uncertain. CDR1 is SNHLY and CDR2 is FYNNEI in the germline V gene. The CDR3 extends over 11 amino acids. Trimming took off 6 bases at V and 7 bases at J, with 6 bases between the two ends. CDR3 protein: CASRLNGELFF. The CDR3 DNA follows: TGTGCCAGCAGGCTAAACGGGGAGCTGTTTTTT. Together with reference TRBV2 and TRBJ2-2, the CDR3 gives the full variable domain: EPEVTQTPSHQVTQMGQEVILRCVPISNHLYFYWYRQILGQKVEFLVSFYNNEISEKSEIFDDQFSVERPDGSNFTLKIRSTKLEDSAMYFCASRLNGELFFGEGSRLTVL.

This clone was counted between two and nine times. V and J are TRBV21-1 and TRBJ1-1. TRBV21-1 constitutes a pseudogene. The CDR3 sequence is 16 residues long. The CDR3 nucleotides are TGTGCCAGCAGCAAATTAAGGTTCCTCGGGGACACTGAAGCTTTCTTT. Translating gives CASSKLRFLGDTEAFF.

This clone occurred a few times. This chain uses TRBV7-2 with TRBJ2-1, with D unclear. The CDR3 length is 12 residues. From germline, CDR1 is SGHTA and CDR2 FQGNSA. Trimming took 4 bases from V and 10 from J, leaving 11 bases between them. The CDR3 nucleotides are TGTGCCAGCAGCTACCCAGTCACGGAGCAGTTCTTC. Protein sequence: CASSYPVTEQFF.

The CDR3 spells CASRTPGHFALHF. The CDR3 bases are TGTGCCAGCAGAACACCGGGACACTTCGCCCTCCACTTT. The chain carries TRBV6-1 and TRBJ1-6; D perhaps matches TRBD1 (6 bases). Germline CDR1 is MNHNS and CDR2 is SASEGT. Between the trimmed V and J ends, which lost 6 bases and 14 bases, there was a span of 17 bases. The CDR3 is 13 residues long.

J is TRBJ2-1 and V is TRBV5-1; 8 positions match TRBD2. Per germline, CDR1 SGHRS and CDR2 YFSETQ. CDR3 length equals 17 residues. After removal of 4 bases from V and 0 bases from J, the junction contained 9 bases not matched to a gene. The CDR3 loop is CASSPLAGTSSYNEQFF. Here the CDR3 DNA reads TGCGCCAGCAGCCCCCTAGCGGGTACAAGCTCCTACAATGAGCAGTTCTTC.

The J gene is TRBJ1-4, the V gene TRBV7-6; D gene ambiguous. With 5 bases removed from V and 7 bases from J, the gap between germline ends came to 17 bases. The V gene's germline CDR1 is SGHVS and CDR2 FNYEAQ. The CDR3 is made up of 15 amino acids. CDR3 region: CASSAQLTEGEKLFF. DNA of the CDR3: TGTGCCAGCAGCGCACAGCTGACGGAGGGTGAAAAACTGTTTTTT.

A few counts support this clone. V and J are TRBV9 and TRBJ1-1; unclear D gene. The V end was cut by 0 bases, the J end by 3 bases, with 12 bases between. The germline gives CDR1 SGDLS, CDR2 YYNGEE. The CDR3 contains 15 residues. This chain's CDR3 is CASSVAGGVDTEAFF. CDR3 sequence (DNA): TGTGCCAGCAGCGTAGCGGGTGGTGTGGACACTGAAGCTTTCTTT.

This clone was seen only once. At one end the junction does not follow the germline gene, possibly because of a read error. The genes are TRBV28 and TRBJ2-5; D remains unclear. Germline loops: CDR1 MDHEN, CDR2 SYDVKM. The CDR3 extends over 12 amino acids. DNA of the CDR3: TGTGCCAGCAGCCGTGACCGACACCCGGTGCACTTC. Its protein is CASSRDRHPVHF.

This chain connects TRBV13 to TRBJ2-7, with TRBD2 as a possible D gene (7 bases). Germline lookup yields CDR1 PRHDT and CDR2 FYEKMQ (reference sequence). The CDR3 runs to 17 residues. Trimming stripped 1 base from V and 0 bases from J, with 16 bases between. The CDR3 bases are TGTGCCAGCAGCTTAGATCCGCGGGGGCGGCTCTCCTACGAGCAGTACTTC. It specifies CASSLDPRGRLSYEQYF.

This clone turned up a few times. The chain couples TRBV19 to TRBJ1-6; the match to TRBD1 covers 7 bases. V dropped 5 bases and J dropped 9; count of bases not matched to a gene: 10. CDR3 length: 15 residues. CDR1 LNHDA and CDR2 SQIVND come from the germline V gene (reference sequence). CDR3 amino acids: CASSVTGDWSSPLHF. In nucleotides, the CDR3 is TGTGCCAGTAGTGTTACAGGGGATTGGAGTTCACCCCTCCACTTT.

This clone was counted a single time. The sample has other DNA sequences that encode this CDR3 too. The J gene is TRBJ2-5, the V gene TRBV9; no reliable D call. This CDR3 contains 13 residues. The germline V and J ends were trimmed by 0 bases and 2 bases, with 5 bases remaining between them. Looked up from germline, CDR1 is SGDLS and CDR2 is YYNGEE. This CDR3 is CASSVGLQETQYF. The CDR3, as DNA: TGTGCCAGCAGCGTAGGGCTTCAAGAGACCCAGTACTTC.

The V gene is TRBV5-6, the J gene TRBJ2-1, with 12 bases fitting TRBD2. The CDR3 contains 19 residues. Germline assignment: CDR1 SGHDT and CDR2 YYEEEE. V shed 6 bases and J 0 bases; nucleotides not matched to a gene: 13. This chain's CDR3 is CASKGPGTSGRSSYNEQFF. CDR3 nucleotide sequence: TGTGCCAGCAAGGGACCAGGGACTAGCGGGCGGAGCTCCTACAATGAGCAGTTCTTC.